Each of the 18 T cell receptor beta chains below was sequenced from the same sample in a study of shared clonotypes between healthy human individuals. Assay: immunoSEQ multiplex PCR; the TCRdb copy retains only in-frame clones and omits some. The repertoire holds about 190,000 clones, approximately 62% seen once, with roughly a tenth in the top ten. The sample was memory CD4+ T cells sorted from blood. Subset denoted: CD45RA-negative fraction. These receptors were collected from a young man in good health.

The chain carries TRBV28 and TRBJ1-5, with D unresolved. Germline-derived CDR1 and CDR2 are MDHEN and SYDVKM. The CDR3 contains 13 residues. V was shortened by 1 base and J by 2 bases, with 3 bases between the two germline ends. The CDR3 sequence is CASSLYGNQPQHF. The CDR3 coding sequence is TGTGCCAGCAGTTTATATGGCAATCAGCCCCAGCATTTT.

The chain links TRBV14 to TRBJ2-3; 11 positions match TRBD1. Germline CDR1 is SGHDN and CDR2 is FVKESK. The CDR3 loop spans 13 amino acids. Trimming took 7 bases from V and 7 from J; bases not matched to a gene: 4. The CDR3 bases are TGTGCCAGCAACCGGGACAGGGGGAATACGCAGTATTTT. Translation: CASNRDRGNTQYF.

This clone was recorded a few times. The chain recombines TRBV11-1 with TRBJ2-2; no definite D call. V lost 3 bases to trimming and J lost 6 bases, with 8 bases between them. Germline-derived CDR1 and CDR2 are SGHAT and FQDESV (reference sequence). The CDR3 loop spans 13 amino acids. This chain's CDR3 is CASSLISAGELFF. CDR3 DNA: TGTGCCAGCAGCTTGATCTCGGCCGGGGAGCTGTTTTTT.

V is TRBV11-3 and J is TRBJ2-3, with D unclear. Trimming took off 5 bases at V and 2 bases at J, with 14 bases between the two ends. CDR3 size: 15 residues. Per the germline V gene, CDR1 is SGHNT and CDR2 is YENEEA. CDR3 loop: CASSRGRMYTDTQYF. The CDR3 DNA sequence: TGTGCCAGCAGCCGCGGCCGTATGTACACAGATACGCAGTATTTT.

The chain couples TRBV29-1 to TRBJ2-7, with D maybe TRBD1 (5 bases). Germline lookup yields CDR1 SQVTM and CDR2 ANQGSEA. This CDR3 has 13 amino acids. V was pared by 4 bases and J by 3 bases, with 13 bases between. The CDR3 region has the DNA TGCAGCGTTGGGGGCCGCGGTAACTACGAGCAGTACTTC. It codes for CSVGGRGNYEQYF.

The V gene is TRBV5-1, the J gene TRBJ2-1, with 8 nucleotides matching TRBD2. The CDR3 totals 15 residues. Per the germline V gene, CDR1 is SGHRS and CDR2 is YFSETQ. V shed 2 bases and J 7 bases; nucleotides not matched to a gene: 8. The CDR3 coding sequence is TGCGCCAGCAGCTTTATCACGGGGGGGCGGAATGAGCAGTTCTTC. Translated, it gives CASSFITGGRNEQFF.

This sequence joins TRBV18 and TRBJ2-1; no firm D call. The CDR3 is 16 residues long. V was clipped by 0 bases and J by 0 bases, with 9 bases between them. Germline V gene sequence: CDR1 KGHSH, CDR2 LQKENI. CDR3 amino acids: CASSPPQLSSYNEQFF. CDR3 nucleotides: TGTGCCAGCTCACCACCCCAGCTTAGCTCCTACAATGAGCAGTTCTTC.

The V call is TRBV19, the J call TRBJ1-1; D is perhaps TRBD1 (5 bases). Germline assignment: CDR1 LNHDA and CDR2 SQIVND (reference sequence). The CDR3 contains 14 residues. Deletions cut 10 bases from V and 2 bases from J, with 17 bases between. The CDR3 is CATTRDGGNTEAFF. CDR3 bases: TGTGCCACCACCCGGGACGGAGGCAACACTGAAGCTTTCTTT.

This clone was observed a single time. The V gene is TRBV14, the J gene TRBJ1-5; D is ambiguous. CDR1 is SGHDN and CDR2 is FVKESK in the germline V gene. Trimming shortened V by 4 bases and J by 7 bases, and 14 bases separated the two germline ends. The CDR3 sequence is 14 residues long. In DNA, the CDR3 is TGTGCCAGCAGCCCGTCCCAAGGGCAGCAGCCCCAGCATTTT. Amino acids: CASSPSQGQQPQHF.

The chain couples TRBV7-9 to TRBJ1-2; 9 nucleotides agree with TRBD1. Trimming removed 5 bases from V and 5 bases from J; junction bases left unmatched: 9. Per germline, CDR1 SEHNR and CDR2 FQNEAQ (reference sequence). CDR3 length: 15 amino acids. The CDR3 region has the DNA TGTGCCAGCAGCCCCGCCACAGGGGGCTTTTATGGCTACACCTTC. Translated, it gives CASSPATGGFYGYTF.

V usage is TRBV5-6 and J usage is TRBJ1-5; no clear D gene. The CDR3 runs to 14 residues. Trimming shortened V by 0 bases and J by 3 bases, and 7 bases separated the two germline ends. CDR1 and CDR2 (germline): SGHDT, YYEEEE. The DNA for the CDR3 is TGTGCCAGCAGCTTGGCGGCGACCAATCAGCCCCAGCATTTT. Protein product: CASSLAATNQPQHF.

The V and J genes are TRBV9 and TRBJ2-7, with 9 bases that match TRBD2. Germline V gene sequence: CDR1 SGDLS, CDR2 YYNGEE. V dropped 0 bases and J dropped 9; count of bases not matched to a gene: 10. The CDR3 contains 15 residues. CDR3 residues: CASSVDGREGGRQYF. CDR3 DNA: TGTGCCAGCAGCGTAGATGGGCGGGAGGGGGGCCGGCAGTACTTC.

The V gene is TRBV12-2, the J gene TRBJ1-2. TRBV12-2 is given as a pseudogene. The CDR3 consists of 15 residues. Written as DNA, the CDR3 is TGTGCAAGTCGCTTAGCGCTAAGTGGCAGCCTTGGCTACACCTTC. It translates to CASRLALSGSLGYTF.

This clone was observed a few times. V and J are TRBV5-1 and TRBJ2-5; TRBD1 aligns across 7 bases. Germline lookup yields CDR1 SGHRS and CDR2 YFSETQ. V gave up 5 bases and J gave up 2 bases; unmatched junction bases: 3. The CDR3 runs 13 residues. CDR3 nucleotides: TGCGCCAGCAGTAGGGGGCAGCAAGAGACCCAGTACTTC. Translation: CASSRGQQETQYF. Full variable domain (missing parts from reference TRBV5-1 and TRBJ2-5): KAGVTQTPRYLIKTRGQQVTLSCSPISGHRSVSWYQQTPGQGLQFLFEYFSETQRNKGNFPGRFSGRQFSNSRSEMNVSTLELGDSALYLCASSRGQQETQYFGPGTRLLVL.

CDR3 sequence (DNA): TGTGCCAGCAGCTTGAGCCTCGAGACTGGCGAGCAGTACTTC. Translated: CASSLSLETGEQYF. The genes are TRBV7-6 and TRBJ2-7, with D hard to call. From germline, CDR1 is SGHVS and CDR2 FNYEAQ. This CDR3 contains 14 residues. The V and J ends lost 3 bases and 6 bases respectively, with 15 bases between them.

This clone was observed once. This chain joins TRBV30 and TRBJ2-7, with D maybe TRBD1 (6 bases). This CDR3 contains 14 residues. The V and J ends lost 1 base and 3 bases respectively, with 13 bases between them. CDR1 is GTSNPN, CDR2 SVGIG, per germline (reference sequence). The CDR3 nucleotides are TGTGCCTGGAGTGGAACAGGGAGCTTCTACGAGCAGTACTTC. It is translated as CAWSGTGSFYEQYF.

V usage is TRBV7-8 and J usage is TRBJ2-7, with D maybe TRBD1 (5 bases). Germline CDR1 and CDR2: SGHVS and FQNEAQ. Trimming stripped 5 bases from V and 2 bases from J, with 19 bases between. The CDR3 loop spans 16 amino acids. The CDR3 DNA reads TGTGCCAGCAGCCCCAGAGTGGCAGGGCTTCCCTACGAGCAGTACTTC. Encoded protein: CASSPRVAGLPYEQYF.

CDR3 in amino acids: CASSYGHDSNQPQHF. CDR3 nucleotide sequence: TGTGCCAGCAGTTACGGGCATGATAGCAATCAGCCCCAGCATTTT. J is TRBJ1-5 and V is TRBV6-5; D is unresolved. The CDR3 is 15 amino acids. The germline CDR1 and CDR2 sequences are MNHEY and SVGAGI. Trimming took 2 bases from V and 0 from J, leaving 8 bases between them.